A single sample gave rise to the 22 T cell receptor beta chains below, sequenced in a study of blood T cells in healthy people across ages. With a J-beta primer mix and a sample-barcoded 5' primer, a second PCR ran about 7 to 12 cycles. A single record per CDR3 protein comes from TCRdb applying MiXCR to the 5' RACE reads. The table shows nearly 1 million distinct CDR3 sequences, with roughly 51% occurring only once. Source material: blood. The receptors come from a woman aged 55-75 years in good health.

This clonotype has just a few counts. The V call is TRBV2, the J call TRBJ1-2; a possible D gene is TRBD1 (6 bases). Germline lookup yields CDR1 SNHLY and CDR2 FYNNEI. V was trimmed by 2 bases and J by 6 bases, leaving 7 bases between them. CDR3 size: 12 residues. The CDR3 protein is CASSERGNGYTF. DNA for the CDR3: TGTGCCAGCAGTGAAAGGGGGAATGGCTACACCTTC. Based on the CDR3 plus reference TRBV2 and TRBJ1-2, the full variable domain is EPEVTQTPSHQVTQMGQEVILRCVPISNHLYFYWYRQILGQKVEFLVSFYNNEISEKSEIFDDQFSVERPDGSNFTLKIRSTKLEDSAMYFCASSERGNGYTFGSGTRLTVV.

The table lists this clonotype with a few counts. The chain is built from TRBV7-2 and TRBJ1-4; D is possibly TRBD1 (5 bases). Per germline, CDR1 SGHTA and CDR2 FQGNSA. The length of the CDR3 is 14 residues. V lost 3 bases and J lost 8, with 13 bases in between. The CDR3 sequence is CASSFQQGREKLFF. CDR3 bases: TGTGCCAGCAGCTTCCAGCAGGGACGCGAAAAACTGTTTTTT.

The V call is TRBV5-1, the J call TRBJ2-5; D remains unclear. Germline V gives CDR1 SGHRS, CDR2 YFSETQ. V lost 0 bases and J 2 bases, leaving 11 bases between the germline ends. CDR3 size: 15 residues. The DNA of the CDR3 is TGCGCCAGCAGCTTGGGGGGAATGCAGCAAGAGACCCAGTACTTC. Residues: CASSLGGMQQETQYF.

This clonotype was recorded only once. This chain links TRBV6-1 with TRBJ1-4; tentatively, D is TRBD1 (6 bases). V lost 6 bases and J 3 bases, leaving 14 bases between the germline ends. This CDR3 has 15 residues. CDR1 MNHNS and CDR2 SASEGT come from the germline V gene. The CDR3, as DNA: TGTGCCAGCAGCCTAACACAGGGCCCTAATGAAAAACTGTTTTTT. Its translation: CASSLTQGPNEKLFF.

The V call is TRBV10-3, the J call TRBJ2-3; tentatively, D is TRBD1 or TRBD2 (5 bases each). CDR1 is ENHRY, CDR2 SYGVKD, per germline. V was shortened by 3 bases and J by 0 bases, with 13 bases between the two germline ends. The CDR3 is 16 residues long. Written as DNA, the CDR3 is TGTGCCATCAGTGACGTTGGGGGTGGAAGCACAGATACGCAGTATTTT. This gives the protein CAISDVGGGSTDTQYF.

The sample holds a few counts of this clonotype. The CDR3 region has the DNA TGTGCCAGCAGTTTCGGGACAGGGTACAACACAGATACGCAGTATTTT. It is translated as CASSFGTGYNTDTQYF. The chain is built from TRBV28 and TRBJ2-3; the match to TRBD1 covers 9 bases. Germline loops: CDR1 MDHEN, CDR2 SYDVKM. CDR3 size: 16 residues. The V segment lost 3 bases and the J segment 2 bases; nucleotides outside the gene matches: 6.

This chain joins TRBV20-1 and TRBJ2-1; D possibly uses TRBD1 or TRBD2 (5 bases each). Between the trimmed V and J ends, which lost 3 bases and 2 bases, there was a span of 8 bases. In germline, CDR1 is DFQATT, CDR2 SNEGSKA (reference sequence). This CDR3 contains 13 residues. The CDR3 nucleotides read TGCAGTGCTAGTTTGGGGGCCTACAATGAGCAGTTCTTC. Translation: CSASLGAYNEQFF.

In its sample, this clonotype ranks as medium-sized. This sequence joins TRBV24-1 and TRBJ2-3; a possible D gene is TRBD2 (5 bases). Germline CDR1 reads KGHDR; CDR2 reads SFDVKD. V lost 4 bases, J lost 10 bases, and 11 bases lay in between. The CDR3 runs 12 residues. The CDR3 region has the DNA TGTGCCACCAGTGAGCCCGGAGGCGCGCAGTATTTT. It specifies CATSEPGGAQYF.

This clonotype showed up just a few times. CDR3 sequence (DNA): TGCAGTGCTAGAGAATCGTGGCAGGGACCTTACGAGCAGTACTTC. Encoded protein: CSARESWQGPYEQYF. The V and J genes are TRBV20-1 and TRBJ2-7; D tentatively fits TRBD1 or TRBD2 (5 bases each). V was trimmed by 0 bases and J by 4 bases, leaving 16 bases between them. The germline CDR1 and CDR2 sequences are DFQATT and SNEGSKA (reference sequence). The CDR3 contains 15 residues.

V gene TRBV28 combines with J gene TRBJ2-4; D not certain. Deletions cut 3 bases from V and 7 bases from J, with 13 bases between. The CDR3 extends over 14 amino acids. CDR1 is MDHEN and CDR2 is SYDVKM in the germline V gene. The DNA of the CDR3 is TGTGCCAGCAGTTTCTCGGTTCCGAGGAACATTCAGTACTTC. Protein sequence: CASSFSVPRNIQYF.

V usage is TRBV4-2 and J usage is TRBJ2-6; D call uncertain. The CDR3 is made up of 15 amino acids. Germline V gene lookup returns CDR1 LGHNA and CDR2 YNFKEQ. Trimming pared 1 base from V and 0 bases from J, leaving 4 bases between. The CDR3 spells CASSQVPSGANVLTF. The CDR3 DNA sequence: TGTGCCAGCAGCCAAGTACCCTCTGGGGCCAACGTCCTGACTTTC.

V gene TRBV2 combines with J gene TRBJ1-2, with TRBD1 as a possible D gene (5 bases). V was pared by 6 bases and J by 2 bases, with 10 bases between. Germline values: CDR1 SNHLY, CDR2 FYNNEI. There are 13 residues in the CDR3. In DNA form, the CDR3 reads TGTGCCAGCAGCCGCGAGGGGAACTATGGCTACACCTTC. This sequence encodes CASSREGNYGYTF.

This clonotype was picked up a small number of times. The chain links TRBV27 to TRBJ1-2, with unresolved D. The CDR3 runs 12 residues. The V gene lost 4 bases and the J gene lost 0 bases, with 3 bases spanning the gap. Germline V gene sequence: CDR1 MNHEY, CDR2 SMNVEV (reference sequence). The CDR3 DNA reads TGTGCCAGCAGTTCGACTAACTATGGCTACACCTTC. This translates into CASSSTNYGYTF.

V usage is TRBV4-3 and J usage is TRBJ2-1; 11 bases align to TRBD2. Unmatched junction bases numbered 6, after V lost 3 bases and J lost 8 bases. This CDR3 comprises 15 residues. Germline V gene data show CDR1 as LGHNA and CDR2 as YSLEER. The CDR3 nucleotides read TGCGCCAGCAGCCAGCTAGCGGGAGGCGGCTATGAGCAGTTCTTC. Amino acids: CASSQLAGGGYEQFF.

V usage is TRBV5-1 and J usage is TRBJ2-1; 12 bases are a match to TRBD2. With 0 bases clipped from V and 8 bases from J, the junction kept 3 bases outside the gene matches. CDR1 is SGHRS, CDR2 YFSETQ, per germline. This CDR3 spans 15 amino acids. DNA for the CDR3: TGCGCCAGCAGCTTGGCCCTAGCGGGAGGGTATGAGCAGTTCTTC. Translating it yields CASSLALAGGYEQFF.

This clonotype was counted between two and nine times. The V and J genes are TRBV7-2 and TRBJ2-5; possibly TRBD2 for D (5 bases). The J call is uncertain, as TRBJ2-7 better fits the DNA end. Germline CDR1 is SGHTA and CDR2 is FQGNSA. The CDR3 sequence is 14 residues long. CDR3 nucleotide sequence: TGTGCCAGCAGCTTAGGCGGTAAGCGGAACGAGCAGTACTTC. It is translated as CASSLGGKRNEQYF.

This chain connects TRBV29-1 to TRBJ2-1, with TRBD1 identical over 7 bases. This CDR3 contains 10 residues. The germline gives CDR1 SQVTM, CDR2 ANQGSEA. V lost 7 bases to trimming and J lost 9 bases; unmatched junction nucleotides: 3. This chain's CDR3 is CSGGQSEQFF. CDR3 bases: TGCAGCGGGGGACAGAGTGAGCAGTTCTTC.

The chain links TRBV10-3 to TRBJ2-5; TRBD2 matches 10 bases. The CDR3 runs to 13 residues. Germline CDR1 reads ENHRY; CDR2 reads SYGVKD. V gave up 8 bases and J gave up 3 bases; unmatched junction bases: 3. CDR3 sequence: CAIRLAGEETQYF. As DNA, the CDR3 is TGTGCCATCCGCCTAGCGGGAGAAGAGACCCAGTACTTC.

The CDR3 here is CASTTHGTGVNTQYF. The DNA for the CDR3 is TGTGCCAGCACAACCCACGGGACAGGGGTCAATACGCAGTATTTT. The V and J genes are TRBV6-2 or TRBV6-3 and TRBJ2-3, with 10 bases that match TRBD1. V shed 7 bases, J shed 7 bases, and the junction held 11 bases outside the gene matches. This CDR3 has 15 amino acids. Germline values: CDR1 MNHEY, CDR2 SVGEGT.

This clonotype was seen a handful of times. The chain joins TRBV18 to TRBJ2-5; weak D call: TRBD1 (5 bases). Germline V gives CDR1 KGHSH, CDR2 LQKENI. The CDR3 sequence is 14 residues long. Trimming took 2 bases from V and 5 from J, leaving 12 bases between them. The CDR3 protein is CASSPGRAGETQYF. CDR3 sequence (DNA): TGTGCCAGCTCACCAGGCCGTGCAGGGGAGACCCAGTACTTC. Full variable domain (outside the CDR3, taken from reference TRBV18 and TRBJ2-5): NAGVMQNPRHLVRRRGQEARLRCSPMKGHSHVYWYRQLPEEGLKFMVYLQKENIIDESGMPKERFSAEFPKEGPSILRIQQVVRGDSAAYFCASSPGRAGETQYFGPGTRLLVL.

As to this clonotype: An end of the junction does not agree with germline; a read error may underlie this. V usage is TRBV12-3 or TRBV12-4 and J usage is TRBJ1-2; 9 nucleotides line up with TRBD1. The CDR3 sequence is 13 residues long. In DNA, the CDR3 is TGTGCCGGCAGTTTTAACAGGGGGCCTGGCTACACCTTC. Its protein is CAGSFNRGPGYTF.

A single count supports this clonotype. The V and J genes are TRBV12-3 or TRBV12-4 and TRBJ2-3; TRBD2 agrees at 7 bases. This CDR3 contains 16 residues. Trimming at V came to 6 bases and at J to 0 bases, leaving 9 bases not matched to a gene. CDR3 nucleotide sequence: TGTGCCAGCAGGCCCCAGAGTAGCGGGAGCACAGATACGCAGTATTTT. Residues: CASRPQSSGSTDTQYF.